Following are 30 T cell receptor beta chains from one sample sequenced in a study of shared clonotypes between healthy human individuals. Measured with immunoSEQ multiplex PCR; TCRdb has only the in-frame clones, and not every one. The table has nearly 2 million clones, approximately 94% seen once. The naive CD8 fraction comprised CD45RO-negative cells positively selected for CCR7 and excluded terminally differentiated effector memory CD45RA+ cells. The specimen sequenced was naive CD8+ T cells sorted from blood. The receptors stem from a man aged 18 to 35 in good health.

The V call is TRBV30, the J call TRBJ1-2; D gene unclear. The germline V and J ends were trimmed by 2 bases and 1 base, with 11 bases remaining between them. The CDR3 is 14 residues long. Looked up from germline, CDR1 is GTSNPN and CDR2 is SVGIG (reference sequence). The CDR3 DNA sequence: TGTGCCTGGAGTTCACTCGACTATAACTATGGCTACACCTTC. The encoded protein is CAWSSLDYNYGYTF. The full variable domain, with the rest looked up from reference TRBV30 and TRBJ1-2, is SQTIHQWPATLVQPVGSPLSLECTVEGTSNPNLYWYRQAAGRGLQLLFYSVGIGQISSEVPQNLSASRPQDRQFILSSKKLLLSDSGFYLCAWSSLDYNYGYTFGSGTRLTVV.

This chain connects TRBV4-1 to TRBJ1-6; D is uncertain. Germline CDR1 reads MGHRA; CDR2 reads YSYEKL. With 0 bases removed from V and 0 bases from J, the gap between germline ends came to 9 bases. The CDR3 is 17 residues long. The CDR3 DNA reads as TGCGCCAGCAGCCAAGATAGGATGAGCTCCTATAATTCACCCCTCCACTTT. It encodes CASSQDRMSSYNSPLHF.

V usage is TRBV7-8 and J usage is TRBJ2-1; 14 nucleotides agree with TRBD2. CDR1 and CDR2 (germline): SGHVS, FQNEAQ. The J segment lost 9 bases and the V segment lost 4 bases, leaving 8 bases of the junction unmatched. This CDR3 region has 16 residues. CDR3: CASSSGLAGDLGEQFF. The CDR3 DNA reads as TGTGCCAGCAGCTCGGGACTAGCGGGAGATTTGGGTGAGCAGTTCTTC.

The V call is TRBV27, the J call TRBJ1-1, with a weak D call TRBD1 (5 bases). The germline V gene has CDR1 MNHEY and CDR2 SMNVEV (reference sequence). Trimming cost V 4 bases and J 2 bases, with 14 bases left between them. The CDR3 is 15 residues long. The CDR3 nucleotides are TGTGCCAGCAGTTGGGACGGGACTCCCAACACTGAAGCTTTCTTT. This encodes CASSWDGTPNTEAFF.

The J gene is TRBJ2-1, the V gene TRBV2; D remains ambiguous. V dropped 6 bases and J dropped 0 bases, with 15 bases sitting between them. The CDR3 sequence is 16 residues long. Per germline, CDR1 SNHLY and CDR2 FYNNEI. The CDR3 DNA is TGTGCCAGCAGGGAAAAGATAATGAGCTCCTACAATGAGCAGTTCTTC. It specifies CASREKIMSSYNEQFF.

CDR3 DNA sequence: TGTGCCAGCAGTGAAGGAGCGCTGAACACTGAAGCTTTCTTT. Protein sequence: CASSEGALNTEAFF. This chain uses TRBV6-1 with TRBJ1-1, with no clear D. CDR1 is MNHNS and CDR2 is SASEGT in the germline V gene. The V end lost 1 base, the J end lost 0 bases, and 6 bases lay between the germline ends. The CDR3 is made up of 14 amino acids.

The rearrangement links TRBV5-1 to TRBJ2-7; 8 nucleotides align to TRBD1. The CDR3 has 14 residues. V trimming: 3 bases; J trimming: 3 bases; junction bases outside the gene matches: 5. The germline V gene has CDR1 SGHRS and CDR2 YFSETQ. CDR3 sequence reads: CASSWGQEDYEQYF. The DNA of the CDR3 is TGCGCCAGCAGCTGGGGACAGGAGGACTACGAGCAGTACTTC.

This chain connects TRBV28 to TRBJ1-2; D remains unclear. Looked up from germline, CDR1 is MDHEN and CDR2 is SYDVKM. V was pared by 2 bases and J by 4 bases, with 17 bases between. This CDR3 has 16 amino acids. The CDR3: CASSLEGIGVSYGYTF. For the CDR3, the DNA is TGTGCCAGCAGTTTAGAGGGAATAGGAGTAAGCTATGGCTACACCTTC.

As concerns this clone: This same CDR3 is encoded by further DNA sequences in the sample. The V call is TRBV10-3, the J call TRBJ2-7; perhaps TRBD2 as D (6 bases). The CDR3 covers 15 residues. Germline V gene data show CDR1 as ENHRY and CDR2 as SYGVKD. V dropped 0 bases and J dropped 2 bases, with 11 bases sitting between them. This CDR3 reads CAISESGTGAYEQYF. Here the CDR3 DNA reads TGTGCCATCAGTGAGTCGGGGACGGGGGCCTACGAGCAGTACTTC.

This clone was observed a single time. This sequence joins TRBV6-5 and TRBJ1-5; TRBD1 matches at 7 bases. V lost 7 bases and J lost 1; bases outside the gene matches: 7. Germline CDR1 MNHEY, CDR2 SVGAGI. This CDR3 has 15 residues. CDR3: CASTGQVGSNQPQHF. The CDR3 region has the DNA TGTGCCAGCACTGGACAGGTGGGGAGCAATCAGCCCCAGCATTTT.

V usage is TRBV4-1 and J usage is TRBJ1-3; no definite D call. CDR3 length: 14 amino acids. The germline V gene encodes CDR1 MGHRA and CDR2 YSYEKL. The V end was cut by 1 base, the J end by 4 bases, with 8 bases between. CDR3: CASSQAGTGNTIYF. CDR3 nucleotide sequence: TGCGCCAGCAGCCAAGCGGGTACCGGAAACACCATATATTTT.

The chain couples TRBV7-8 to TRBJ2-3; the D gene could be TRBD1 or TRBD2 (5 bases each). Trimming stripped 5 bases from V and 6 bases from J, with 9 bases between. Germline V gene data show CDR1 as SGHVS and CDR2 as FQNEAQ. The CDR3 sequence is 12 residues long. The CDR3, as DNA: TGTGCCAGCAGCCTGTGGGGGGATACGCAGTATTTT. As protein: CASSLWGDTQYF.

The V and J genes are TRBV6-1 and TRBJ2-5; possible D gene TRBD1, 5 bases. CDR3 length equals 16 residues. V was shortened by 3 bases and J by 1 base, with 15 bases between the two germline ends. Germline assignment: CDR1 MNHNS and CDR2 SASEGT. The CDR3 bases are TGTGCCAGCAGTGAGGGGCTGGGTGCAAGCCAAGAGACCCAGTACTTC. Translation gives CASSEGLGASQETQYF.

V and J are TRBV13 and TRBJ1-1; no clear D. The V gene lost 5 bases and the J gene lost 0 bases, with 7 bases spanning the gap. Per the germline V gene, CDR1 is PRHDT and CDR2 is FYEKMQ (reference sequence). This CDR3 comprises 13 residues. In DNA form, the CDR3 reads TGTGCCAGCAGCCCTACCCTGAACACTGAAGCTTTCTTT. It specifies CASSPTLNTEAFF.

V and J are TRBV27 and TRBJ2-2, with D possibly TRBD1 on 5 matching bases. The V and J ends lost 2 bases and 7 bases respectively, with 11 bases between them. The CDR3 covers 14 residues. Germline V gene data show CDR1 as MNHEY and CDR2 as SMNVEV (reference sequence). This CDR3 reads CASSLDSINGELFF. As DNA, the CDR3 is TGTGCCAGCAGTTTAGACAGCATCAACGGGGAGCTGTTTTTT.

V gene TRBV11-2 combines with J gene TRBJ1-4, with a possible D match to TRBD1 (5 bases). Germline V gives CDR1 SGHAT, CDR2 FQNNGV. V gave up 5 bases and J gave up 8 bases, with 15 bases separating them. The length of the CDR3 is 14 residues. CDR3 region: CASSRQFMQEKLFF. CDR3 coding DNA: TGTGCCAGCAGCAGACAGTTCATGCAGGAAAAACTGTTTTTT.

This chain joins TRBV30 and TRBJ2-7; D possibly corresponds to TRBD1 (6 bases). V was clipped by 2 bases and J by 4 bases, with 15 bases between them. The germline V gene encodes CDR1 GTSNPN and CDR2 SVGIG (reference sequence). The CDR3 has 14 amino acids. The CDR3 nucleotides read TGTGCCTGGAGTCCGTGGACAGCACTTTACGAGCAGTACTTC. Protein product: CAWSPWTALYEQYF.

The rearrangement uses TRBV10-3 and TRBJ1-5; no reliable D call. This CDR3 contains 13 residues. The V end lost 2 bases, the J end lost 5 bases, and 7 bases lay between the germline ends. Per the germline V gene, CDR1 is ENHRY and CDR2 is SYGVKD. CDR3: CAISEQPDQPQHF. The DNA for the CDR3 is TGTGCCATCAGTGAGCAACCCGATCAGCCCCAGCATTTT.

CDR3 nucleotide sequence: TGTGCCAGCAGTTACTCGCAGCGGGAGGGTACCGGGGAGCTGTTTTTT. This gives the protein CASSYSQREGTGELFF. The chain couples TRBV6-5 to TRBJ2-2, with TRBD2 matching 10 bases. V lost 0 bases to trimming and J lost 5 bases; unmatched junction nucleotides: 3. The CDR3 totals 16 residues. Germline V gene lookup returns CDR1 MNHEY and CDR2 SVGAGI.

This clone was seen more than once but under ten times. This chain connects TRBV2 to TRBJ1-6, with D possibly matching TRBD1 (5 bases). V was pared by 3 bases and J by 3 bases, with 15 bases between. The CDR3 has 17 residues. From germline, CDR1 is SNHLY and CDR2 FYNNEI. CDR3 nucleotide sequence: TGTGCCAGCAGTGATACGGCCGCGCAGGGCTATAATTCACCCCTCCACTTT. Its protein product is CASSDTAAQGYNSPLHF. The whole variable domain, filled in from reference TRBV2 and TRBJ1-6, reads EPEVTQTPSHQVTQMGQEVILRCVPISNHLYFYWYRQILGQKVEFLVSFYNNEISEKSEIFDDQFSVERPDGSNFTLKIRSTKLEDSAMYFCASSDTAAQGYNSPLHFGNGTRLTVT.

The chain combines TRBV6-1 with TRBJ1-2; TRBD1 matches at 8 bases. The CDR3 is 15 residues long. CDR1 and CDR2 (germline): MNHNS, SASEGT. V was clipped by 2 bases and J by 5 bases; unmatched bases: 7. The CDR3 spells CASSEFGTGAYGYTF. CDR3 sequence (DNA): TGTGCCAGCAGTGAATTTGGGACAGGCGCTTATGGCTACACCTTC.

The CDR3 loop reads CASSRGGDRVYGYTF. DNA for the CDR3: TGTGCCAGCAGTCGGGGGGGGGATCGGGTCTATGGCTACACCTTC. This chain uses TRBV27 with TRBJ1-2; D possibly corresponds to TRBD1 (5 bases). Germline CDR1 reads MNHEY; CDR2 reads SMNVEV (reference sequence). V lost 5 bases, J lost 4 bases, and 17 bases lay in between. This CDR3 is built from 15 residues.

CDR3 in amino acids: CASSLLGGAGGYTF. DNA for the CDR3: TGTGCCAGCAGCTTACTGGGGGGCGCGGGTGGCTACACCTTC. This chain uses TRBV7-6 with TRBJ1-2, with D perhaps matching TRBD1 (6 bases). V was trimmed by 2 bases and J by 7 bases, leaving 14 bases between them. CDR1 and CDR2 from the germline V gene are SGHVS and FNYEAQ. This CDR3 is 14 amino acids long.

This sequence joins TRBV5-4 and TRBJ1-2, with 9 bases fitting TRBD1. Losses at the gene ends were 4 bases for V and 4 bases for J; bases not matched to a gene: 8. The CDR3 loop spans 15 amino acids. Germline V gene sequence: CDR1 SGHNT, CDR2 YYREEE (reference sequence). The CDR3 bases are TGTGCCAGCAGCCCGGGACAGGGTTCGGGCTATGGCTACACCTTC. Residues: CASSPGQGSGYGYTF.

This clone was picked up one time. The chain joins TRBV5-1 to TRBJ2-3, with 11 bases aligning to TRBD2. This CDR3 has 18 residues. CDR1 and CDR2 (germline): SGHRS, YFSETQ. The J segment lost 1 base and the V segment lost 0 bases, leaving 7 bases of the junction unmatched. The CDR3 bases are TGCGCCAGCAGCTTGGAGGTAGCGGGAGGGCCCGGCACAGATACGCAGTATTTT. As protein: CASSLEVAGGPGTDTQYF. Combining the CDR3 with reference TRBV5-1 and TRBJ2-3 gives the whole variable domain KAGVTQTPRYLIKTRGQQVTLSCSPISGHRSVSWYQQTPGQGLQFLFEYFSETQRNKGNFPGRFSGRQFSNSRSEMNVSTLELGDSALYLCASSLEVAGGPGTDTQYFGPGTRLTVL.

The chain links TRBV13 to TRBJ2-1; D assignment may be TRBD1 or TRBD2 (6 bases each). This CDR3 contains 13 residues. V gave up 7 bases and J gave up 15 bases, with 22 bases separating them. Per the germline V gene, CDR1 is PRHDT and CDR2 is FYEKMQ (reference sequence). Written as DNA, the CDR3 is TGTGCCAGCACCCCAGAGGGGGGAGTCGGGCCGTTCTTC. Protein product: CASTPEGGVGPFF. Combining the CDR3 with reference TRBV13 and TRBJ2-1 gives the whole variable domain AAGVIQSPRHLIKEKRETATLKCYPIPRHDTVYWYQQGPGQDPQFLISFYEKMQSDKGSIPDRFSAQQFSDYHSELNMSSLELGDSALYFCASTPEGGVGPFFGPGTRLTVL.

The genes are TRBV7-6 and TRBJ2-2; 10 bases match TRBD2. Germline assignment: CDR1 SGHVS and CDR2 FNYEAQ. The CDR3 extends over 17 amino acids. Trimming took 4 bases from V and 2 from J; bases not matched to a gene: 7. The CDR3 DNA follows: TGTGCCAGCAGCTCAGGGGTAGCGGGAGGTAACACCGGGGAGCTGTTTTTT. As protein: CASSSGVAGGNTGELFF.

The V gene is TRBV9, the J gene TRBJ2-7; tentatively, D is TRBD1 (6 bases). V lost 4 bases and J 3 bases, leaving 17 bases between the germline ends. The CDR3 loop spans 15 amino acids. In germline, CDR1 is SGDLS, CDR2 YYNGEE. The CDR3 loop reads CASSPQLGTHYEQYF. In nucleotides, the CDR3 is TGTGCCAGCAGCCCCCAGTTAGGGACACACTACGAGCAGTACTTC.

This chain joins TRBV4-3 and TRBJ2-7; D is ambiguous. Trimming shortened V by 1 base and J by 4 bases, and 14 bases separated the two germline ends. This CDR3 region has 15 residues. Germline CDR1 LGHNA, CDR2 YSLEER. CDR3 coding DNA: TGCGCCAGCAGCCAAGTTTGGGCTAGTGGGTACGAGCAGTACTTC. Its translation: CASSQVWASGYEQYF.

The J gene is TRBJ2-7, the V gene TRBV5-1; possibly TRBD2 for D (6 bases). The CDR3 loop spans 13 amino acids. Trimming removed 0 bases at V and 6 bases at J, with 10 bases between. Germline V lookup: CDR1 SGHRS, CDR2 YFSETQ. The CDR3 bases are TGCGCCAGCAGCTTGGCCGCGGGGCGCGAGCAGTACTTC. Protein product: CASSLAAGREQYF.